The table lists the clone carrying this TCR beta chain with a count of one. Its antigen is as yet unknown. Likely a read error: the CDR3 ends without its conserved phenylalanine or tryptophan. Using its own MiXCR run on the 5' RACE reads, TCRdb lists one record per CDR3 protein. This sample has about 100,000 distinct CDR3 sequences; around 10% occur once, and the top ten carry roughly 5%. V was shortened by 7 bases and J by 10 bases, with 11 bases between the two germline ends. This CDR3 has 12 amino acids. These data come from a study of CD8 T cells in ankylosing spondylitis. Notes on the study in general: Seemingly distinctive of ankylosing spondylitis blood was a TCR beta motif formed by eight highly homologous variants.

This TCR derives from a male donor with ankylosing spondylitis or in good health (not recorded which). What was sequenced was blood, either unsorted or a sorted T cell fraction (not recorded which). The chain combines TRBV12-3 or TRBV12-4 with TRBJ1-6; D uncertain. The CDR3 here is CASTREGSPLHL. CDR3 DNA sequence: TGTGCCAGCACCCGAGAGGGCTCACCCCTCCACCTT.